What follows is one T cell receptor beta chain and its context. The repertoire was sequenced with immunoSEQ multiplex PCR; TCRdb's copy has only in-frame clones and lacks some. The table records 300,000 to 450,000 clones, about nine tenths of them present only once. The data derive from a study of blood T cell repertoires in COVID-19. The receptor's source is a woman aged 60-75 years with COVID-19, enrolled during active disease. Sequencing was performed on peripheral blood.

Written as DNA, the CDR3 is TGTGCCAGCAGCGCGGGACAGGGCTATGGCTACACCTTC. Its translation is CASSAGQGYGYTF. The genes are TRBV7-2 and TRBJ1-2; 9 bases are shared with TRBD1. The ends lost 5 bases at V and 4 bases at J; junction bases unmatched: 2. The germline CDR1 and CDR2 sequences are SGHTA and FQGNSA. This CDR3 is 13 amino acids long.